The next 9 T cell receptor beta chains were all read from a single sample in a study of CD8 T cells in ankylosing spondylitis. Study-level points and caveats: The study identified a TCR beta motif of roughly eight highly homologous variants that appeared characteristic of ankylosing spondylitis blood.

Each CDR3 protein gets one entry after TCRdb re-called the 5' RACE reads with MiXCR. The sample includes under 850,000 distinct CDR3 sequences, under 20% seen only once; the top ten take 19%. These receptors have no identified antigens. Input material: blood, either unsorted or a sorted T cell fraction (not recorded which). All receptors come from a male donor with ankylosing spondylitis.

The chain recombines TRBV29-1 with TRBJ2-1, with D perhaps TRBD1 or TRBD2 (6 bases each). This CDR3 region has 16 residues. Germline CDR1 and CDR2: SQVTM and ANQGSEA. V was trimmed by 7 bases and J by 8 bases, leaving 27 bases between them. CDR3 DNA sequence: TGCAGCGCCGGGGGCCTGTTAGCGGTCCCTGGGGATGAGCAGTTCTTC. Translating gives CSAGGLLAVPGDEQFF.

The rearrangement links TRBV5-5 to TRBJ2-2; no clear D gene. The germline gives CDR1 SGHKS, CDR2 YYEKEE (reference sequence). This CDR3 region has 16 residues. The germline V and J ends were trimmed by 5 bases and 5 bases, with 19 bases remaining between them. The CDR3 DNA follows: TGTGCCAGCAGTTCGAGGTCGGGCGGCGGTACCGGGGAGCTGTTTTTT. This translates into CASSSRSGGGTGELFF.

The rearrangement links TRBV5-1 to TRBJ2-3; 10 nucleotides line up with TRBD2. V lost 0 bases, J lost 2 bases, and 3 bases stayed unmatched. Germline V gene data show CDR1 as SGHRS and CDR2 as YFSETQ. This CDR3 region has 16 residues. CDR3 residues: CASSLALAGVTDTQYF. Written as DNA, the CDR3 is TGCGCCAGCAGCTTGGCCCTAGCGGGGGTCACAGATACGCAGTATTTT.

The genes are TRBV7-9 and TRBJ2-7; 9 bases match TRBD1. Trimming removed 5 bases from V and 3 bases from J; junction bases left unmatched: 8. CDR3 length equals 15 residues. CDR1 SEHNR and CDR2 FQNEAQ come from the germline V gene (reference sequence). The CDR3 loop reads CASSGVGTGNYEQYF. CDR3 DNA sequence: TGTGCCAGCAGCGGGGTCGGGACAGGGAACTACGAGCAGTACTTC.

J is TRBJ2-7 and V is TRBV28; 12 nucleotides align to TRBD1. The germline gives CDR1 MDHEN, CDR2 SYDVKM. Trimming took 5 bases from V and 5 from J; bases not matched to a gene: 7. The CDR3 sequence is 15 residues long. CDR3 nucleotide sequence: TGTGCCAGCAGTCCCCCCGGGACAGGGGGCGACGAGCAGTACTTC. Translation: CASSPPGTGGDEQYF.

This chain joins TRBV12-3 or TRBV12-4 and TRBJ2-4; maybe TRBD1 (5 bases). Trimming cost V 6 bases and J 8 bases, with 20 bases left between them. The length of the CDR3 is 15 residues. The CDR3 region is CASRGTGASGDIQYF. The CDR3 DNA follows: TGTGCCAGCAGAGGAACAGGTGCAAGTGGAGACATTCAGTACTTC.

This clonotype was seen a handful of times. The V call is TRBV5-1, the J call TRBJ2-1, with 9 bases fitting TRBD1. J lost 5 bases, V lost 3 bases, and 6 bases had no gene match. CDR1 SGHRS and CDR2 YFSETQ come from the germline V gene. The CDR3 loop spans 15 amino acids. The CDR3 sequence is CASSSKTGGDNEQFF. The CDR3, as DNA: TGCGCCAGCAGCTCTAAGACAGGGGGTGACAATGAGCAGTTCTTC.

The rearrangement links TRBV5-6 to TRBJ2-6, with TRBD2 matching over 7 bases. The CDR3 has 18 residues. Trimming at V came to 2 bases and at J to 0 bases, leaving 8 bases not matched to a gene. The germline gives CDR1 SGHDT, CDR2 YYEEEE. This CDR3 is CASSFDRGRVSGANVLTF. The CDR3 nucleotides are TGTGCCAGCAGCTTCGATCGGGGGAGGGTCTCTGGGGCCAACGTCCTGACTTTC.

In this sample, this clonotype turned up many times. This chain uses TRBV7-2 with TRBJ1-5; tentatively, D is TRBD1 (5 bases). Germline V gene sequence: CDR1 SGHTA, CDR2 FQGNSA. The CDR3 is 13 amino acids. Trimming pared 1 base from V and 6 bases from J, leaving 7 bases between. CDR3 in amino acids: CASSLDGGQPQHF. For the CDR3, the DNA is TGTGCCAGCAGCTTAGATGGGGGTCAGCCCCAGCATTTT.